This TCR beta chain was recovered during a study of T cell responses to AZD1222 COVID-19 vaccine. Here immunoSEQ multiplex PCR was the method, and the copy in TCRdb shows in-frame clones only, minus some. The sample shows around 60,000 clones, 81% of them seen only once. CDR3 length: 17 residues. Looked up from germline, CDR1 is SGHDT and CDR2 is YYEEEE. The ends lost 0 bases at V and 2 bases at J; junction bases unmatched: 5. This sequence originates from an adult who received the AZD1222 COVID-19 vaccine. The chain recombines TRBV5-6 with TRBJ2-3; 11 bases line up with TRBD2. Specimen: peripheral blood, collected 28 days after the second AZD1222 dose. The CDR3 protein is CASSLETSGILTDTQYF. CDR3 sequence (DNA): TGTGCCAGCAGCTTGGAGACTAGCGGGATCCTCACAGATACGCAGTATTTT.